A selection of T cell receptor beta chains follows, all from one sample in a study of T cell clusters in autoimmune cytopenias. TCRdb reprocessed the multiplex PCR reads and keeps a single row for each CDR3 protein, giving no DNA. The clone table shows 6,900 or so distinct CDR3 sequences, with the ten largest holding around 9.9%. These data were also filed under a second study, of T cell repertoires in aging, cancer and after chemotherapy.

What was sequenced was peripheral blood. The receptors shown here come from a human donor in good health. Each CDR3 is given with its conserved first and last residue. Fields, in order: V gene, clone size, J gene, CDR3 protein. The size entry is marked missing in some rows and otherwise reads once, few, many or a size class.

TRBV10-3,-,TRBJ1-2,CAISDDTGAYGYTF
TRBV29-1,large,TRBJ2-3,CSVGRLAGGRDTQYF
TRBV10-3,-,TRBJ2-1,CAISPGLAGGDNEQFF
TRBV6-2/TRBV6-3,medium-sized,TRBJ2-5,CASTGGPETQYF
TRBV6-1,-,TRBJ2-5,CASSDPGEGTGETQYF
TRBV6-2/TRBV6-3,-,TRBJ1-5,CASRPQEAQPQHF
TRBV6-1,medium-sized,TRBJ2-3,CASLDSPDTDTQYF
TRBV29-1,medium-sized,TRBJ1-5,CSVGVGRNQPQHF
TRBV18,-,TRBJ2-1,CASSPRGDGLAGVEQFF
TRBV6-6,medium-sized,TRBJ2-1,CASSSLEGGEQFF
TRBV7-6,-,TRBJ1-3,CASSLGPHRSGNTIYF
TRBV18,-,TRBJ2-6,CASSPRDRVISGANVLTF
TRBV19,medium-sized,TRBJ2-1,CASSTPDGYNEQFF
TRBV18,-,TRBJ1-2,CASSPSVLGGGYTF
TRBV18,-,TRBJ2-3,CASSFSAGNTDTQYF
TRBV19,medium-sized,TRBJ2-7,CASSTRTSGASSYEQYF
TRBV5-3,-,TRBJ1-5,CARSKGTFEQPQHF
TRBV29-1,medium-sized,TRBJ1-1,CSVSGVTEAFF
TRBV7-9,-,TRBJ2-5,CASRIGGSQETQYF
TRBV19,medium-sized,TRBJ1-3,CASRLGGNTIYF
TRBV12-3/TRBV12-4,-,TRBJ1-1,CASSIDRRQTEAFF
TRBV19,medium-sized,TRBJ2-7,CASCDRVNEQYF
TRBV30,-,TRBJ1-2,CAWSSRSGYTF
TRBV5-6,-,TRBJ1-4,CASSLQGNHEKLFF
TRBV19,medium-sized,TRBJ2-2,CASSTTGRTGELFF
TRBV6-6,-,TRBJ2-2,CASSYWGTGGSTGELFF
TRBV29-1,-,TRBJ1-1,CSAAGGRNTEAFF
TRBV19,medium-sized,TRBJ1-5,CASIGGASSNQPQHF
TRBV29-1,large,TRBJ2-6,CSGWFSGANVLTF
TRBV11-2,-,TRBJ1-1,CASSIMPRVFF
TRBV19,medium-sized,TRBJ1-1,CASSIQGGLNTEAFF
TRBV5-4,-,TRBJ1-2,CASSLSYGYTF
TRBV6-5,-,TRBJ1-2,CASSYSWGANYGYTF
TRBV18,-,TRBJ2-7,CASSPLDRSKVSSYEQYF
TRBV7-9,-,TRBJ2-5,CASSRGGDQYF
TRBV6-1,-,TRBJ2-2,CASSYPLRRETGELFF
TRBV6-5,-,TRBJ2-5,CASSYGHVIRETQYF
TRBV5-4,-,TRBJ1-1,CASSPGGGNTEAFF
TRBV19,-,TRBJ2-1,CASSKGGLHGNEQFF
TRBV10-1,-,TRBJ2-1,CASSEQVAGDNEQFF
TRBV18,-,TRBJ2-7,CASSPPYGSRNEQYF
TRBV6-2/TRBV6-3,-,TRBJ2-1,CASSYPETGVRGYNEQFF
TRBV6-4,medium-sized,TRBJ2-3,CASSPLAGGRDTQYF
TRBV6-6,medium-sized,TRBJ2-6,CASSKGSIASGANVLTF
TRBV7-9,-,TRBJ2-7,CASSLEQGYEQYF
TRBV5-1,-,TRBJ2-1,CASSETVYNEQFF
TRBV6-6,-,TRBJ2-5,CASSRRDREETQYF
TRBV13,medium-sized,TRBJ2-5,CASSFPSSGKQETQYF
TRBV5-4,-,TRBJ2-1,CASSLAGSHNEQFF
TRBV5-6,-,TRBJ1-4,CASSPQSATNEKLFF
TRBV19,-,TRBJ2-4,CASSHPDRERNIQYF
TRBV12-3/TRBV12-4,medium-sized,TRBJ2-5,CASRRDRGRETQYF
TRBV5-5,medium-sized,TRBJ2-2,CASSLTGVVTGELFF
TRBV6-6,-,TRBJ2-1,CASGKTGFEQFF
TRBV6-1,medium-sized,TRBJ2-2,CASIWGSNTGELFF
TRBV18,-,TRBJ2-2,CASSPVVQTNTGELFF